The text below deals with one T cell receptor beta chain. The clone's antigen remains unknown. No much larger clonotype is one base removed from it; base qualities were not supplied. The immunoSEQ Assay, a bias-controlled multiplex PCR, was used to amplify TCRbeta CDR3 regions from genomic DNA. The authors processed their data as follows. Within the assay, amplification of reference gene primers was used to estimate how many nucleated cells each sample contained. To quantify the absolute abundance of each unique TCRbeta CDR3 rearrangement, sequence reads were collapsed and filtered. For each sample, productive Simpson clonality was calculated by taking the square root of Simpson's diversity index across productive rearrangements. Sourced from immuneACCESS, this table was stored by TCRdb with only in-frame sequences that have V and J called. A share of the clones is absent; for the studies checked, an unresolved V gene accounts for under half, and the remainder has no known explanation. V and J calls and clone size are copied from that table; D and trimming were computed from the DNA. The sample data list more than 300,000 clones, and 85% to 90% of these were observed just once. The top ten clones comprise approximately 1.2% of the sample.

This sample is drawn from a study of blood T cell repertoires in COVID-19 (dated by TCRdb to 2019 to 2021). Broadly, across the study: Samples from collaborators originated in the United States, Italy and Spain and spanned both the acute and convalescent phases of COVID-19. Where available, HLA class I and class II types were taken from metadata supplied by the sample provider and were not determined by assay-based typing. A freely available public database, intended as a resource for researchers studying the immune response to SARS-CoV-2, is where the repertoires were released. The samples were drawn from the first 160 participants of the ongoing ImmuneRACE study and from over 950 subjects provided by 6 global collaborators. The material from the prospective study consisted of cDNA or gDNA derived from T cells, B-cell-depleted T cells, or PBMCs. Sample metadata almost always included a de-identified subject ID, COVID-19 status, age in years and sex. Deeply sampled blood TCRbeta repertoires from subjects exposed to, actively infected with, or recovered from COVID-19 were included in the dataset.

Participants in the prospective study were aged roughly 18 to 89 years, lived in about two dozen United States geographic areas, and enrolled through a virtual design. In the prospective study, participants were assigned to cohorts based on the clinical history participants reported in a screening survey and a study questionnaire. Recovered participants in ImmuneRACE Cohort 3 were defined as having two consecutive negative NP/OP PCR tests, clearance from a healthcare professional, or resolution of symptoms. Each participant in the prospective study had whole blood, serum and a nasopharyngeal or oropharyngeal swab collected by mobile phlebotomists. Prospective study participants could optionally give additional blood draws and questionnaires over a roughly 2-month period. Blood samples from the prospective study were shipped frozen or at room temperature prior to DNA extraction. The CDR3 contains 18 residues, cysteine and phenylalanine counted. Just CDR3 DNA is preserved here, 54 bases in frame from base 1. Germline trimming: 4 bases from V, 4 bases from J; junction bases outside gene matches: 12. CDR1 and CDR2, looked up from the germline V gene (reference sequence), are SGHNT and YYREEE.

On the study overall, not on this receptor specifically: Clinical and demographic metadata were provided uncurated, with the amount varying by source and participant.

Sequencing was carried out using PBMCs or T cells enriched from blood (not recorded which). This chain is built from TRBV5-4 and TRBJ2-1; 12 bases in between match TRBD2. The clonotype was recovered from a young woman who had recovered from COVID-19. The CDR3 amino acid sequence is: CASSRGLAGGDRYNEQFF. The DNA sequence is as follows: TGTGCCAGCAGCCGCGGGCTAGCGGGGGGGGACCGATACAATGAGCAGTTCTTC.